This TCR beta chain appears in the sequencing data of a study of cytomegalovirus exposure and HLA in healthy donors. PCR involved 60 Vbeta and 13 Jbeta primers. Profiled with immunoSEQ multiplex PCR; TCRdb holds only in-frame clones, not every one. In the table there are under 250,000 clones, 78% of which are singletons. V lost 0 bases to trimming and J lost 8 bases, with 14 bases between them. The V gene's germline CDR1 is MNHEY and CDR2 SVGAGI. CDR3 length: 15 amino acids. The sequencing sample was made of PBMCs. The chain employs TRBV6-5 and TRBJ1-3; no firm D call. This TCR came from a male donor in good health and CMV-seronegative. CDR3 sequence (DNA): TGTGCCAGCAGTTACTCCGCGGGGATCCAGGACACCATATATTTT. Translation: CASSYSAGIQDTIYF.